This T cell receptor (beta chain) is from a study of T cell responses to AZD1222 COVID-19 vaccine. Of note for this clone: The antigen is not known.

The CDR3 is made up of 14 amino acids. Germline lookup yields CDR1 SGHRS and CDR2 YFSETQ. V shed 2 bases and J shed 4 bases, with 12 bases lying between them. The data were produced by immunoSEQ multiplex PCR, yet TCRdb's version contains in-frame clones alone and is incomplete. The repertoire has 90,000 to 100,000 clones, around 85% of them found once; the top ten carry roughly 4.7%. Study-level findings and limits: Spike-specific TCR breadth and depth rose after two AZD1222 doses. The donor cohort was predominantly white British with a female majority, and clonal diversity may have been underestimated. Along spike, vaccine-associated CD4 TCRs were found throughout, with dominance at 160-218 and 743-854.

The sample consisted of peripheral blood, taken 28 days after the second AZD1222 dose. The chain is built from TRBV5-1 and TRBJ1-1, with D perhaps TRBD1 (6 bases). The clonotype was recovered from an adult who received the AZD1222 COVID-19 vaccine. The CDR3 coding sequence is TGCGCCAGCAGCTTAATCAGGGGAGGCACTGAAGCTTTCTTT. Its protein is CASSLIRGGTEAFF. Using reference TRBV5-1 and TRBJ1-1 for the parts outside the CDR3, the full variable domain is KAGVTQTPRYLIKTRGQQVTLSCSPISGHRSVSWYQQTPGQGLQFLFEYFSETQRNKGNFPGRFSGRQFSNSRSEMNVSTLELGDSALYLCASSLIRGGTEAFFGQGTRLTVV.